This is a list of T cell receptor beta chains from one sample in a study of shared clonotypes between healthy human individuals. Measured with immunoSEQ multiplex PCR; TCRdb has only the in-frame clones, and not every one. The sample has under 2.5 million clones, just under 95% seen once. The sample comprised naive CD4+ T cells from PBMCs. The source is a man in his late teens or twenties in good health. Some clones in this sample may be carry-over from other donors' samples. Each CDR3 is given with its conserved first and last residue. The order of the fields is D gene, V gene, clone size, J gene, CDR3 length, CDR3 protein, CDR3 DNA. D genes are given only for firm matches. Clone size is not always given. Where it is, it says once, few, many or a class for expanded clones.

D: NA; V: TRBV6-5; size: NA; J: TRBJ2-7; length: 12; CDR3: CASSYAGYEQYF; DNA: TGTGCCAGCAGTTACGCGGGCTACGAGCAGTACTTC
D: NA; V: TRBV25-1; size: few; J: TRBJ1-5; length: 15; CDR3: CASSDGVVDHQPQHF; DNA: TGTGCCAGCAGTGATGGGGTCGTCGACCATCAGCCCCAGCATTTT
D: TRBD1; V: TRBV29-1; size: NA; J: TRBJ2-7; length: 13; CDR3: CSAPGTATYEQYF; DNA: TGCAGCGCTCCCGGGACAGCGACCTACGAGCAGTACTTC
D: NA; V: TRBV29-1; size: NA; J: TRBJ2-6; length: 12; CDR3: CSVLSGANVLTF; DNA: TGCAGCGTCCTCTCTGGGGCCAACGTCCTGACTTTC
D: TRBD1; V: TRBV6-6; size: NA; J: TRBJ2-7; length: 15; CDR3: CASSLRQGVSYEQYF; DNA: TGTGCCAGCAGTTTACGTCAGGGGGTCTCCTACGAGCAGTACTTC
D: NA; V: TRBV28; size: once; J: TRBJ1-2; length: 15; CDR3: CASCRGGGSDYGYTF; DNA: TGTGCCAGCTGCCGCGGGGGGGGAAGCGACTATGGCTACACCTTC
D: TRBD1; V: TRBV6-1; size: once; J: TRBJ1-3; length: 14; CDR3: CASSARTGGNTIYF; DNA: TGTGCCAGCAGTGCCCGGACAGGGGGAAACACCATATATTTT
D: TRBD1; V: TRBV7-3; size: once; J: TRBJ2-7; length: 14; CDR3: CASSFDRGPYEQYF; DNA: TGTGCCAGCAGCTTCGACAGGGGGCCCTACGAGCAGTACTTC
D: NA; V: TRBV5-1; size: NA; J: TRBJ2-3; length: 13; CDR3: CASSLGSTDTQYF; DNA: TGCGCCAGCAGCTTAGGAAGCACAGATACGCAGTATTTT
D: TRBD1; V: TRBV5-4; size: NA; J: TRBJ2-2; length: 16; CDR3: CASSLAGRGQIGELFF; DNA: TGTGCCAGCAGCTTGGCGGGCAGGGGGCAAATCGGGGAGCTGTTTTTT
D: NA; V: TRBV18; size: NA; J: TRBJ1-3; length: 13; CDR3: CASSPTTGNTIYF; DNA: TGTGCCAGCTCACCAACTACTGGAAACACCATATATTTT
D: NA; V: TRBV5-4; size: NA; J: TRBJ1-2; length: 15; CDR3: CASSTRAGTGYGYTF; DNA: TGTGCCAGCAGCACAAGGGCGGGAACAGGGTATGGCTACACCTTC
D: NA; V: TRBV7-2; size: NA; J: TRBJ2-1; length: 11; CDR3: CASSLVYEQFF; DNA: TGTGCCAGCAGCTTAGTGTATGAGCAGTTCTTC
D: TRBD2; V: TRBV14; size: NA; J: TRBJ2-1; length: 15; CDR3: CASSELAANYNEQFF; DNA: TGTGCCAGCAGCGAGCTAGCGGCAAACTACAATGAGCAGTTCTTC
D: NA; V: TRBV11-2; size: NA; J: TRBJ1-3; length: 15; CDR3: CASSSARFSGNTIYF; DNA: TGTGCCAGCAGCTCGGCCCGATTCTCTGGAAACACCATATATTTT
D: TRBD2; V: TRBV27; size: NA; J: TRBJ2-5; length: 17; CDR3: CASSERGLAGVRETQYF; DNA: TGTGCCAGCAGCGAGAGGGGGCTAGCGGGAGTGCGGGAGACCCAGTACTTC
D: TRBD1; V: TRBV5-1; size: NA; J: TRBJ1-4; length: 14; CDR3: CASSEPGQGVKLFF; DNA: TGCGCCAGCAGCGAACCGGGACAGGGGGTAAAACTGTTTTTT
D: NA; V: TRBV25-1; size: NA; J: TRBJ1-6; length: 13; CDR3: CASSVLGNSPLHF; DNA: TGTGCCAGCAGTGTGTTGGGGAATTCACCCCTCCACTTT
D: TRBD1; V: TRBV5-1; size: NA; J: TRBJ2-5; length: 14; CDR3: CASRGTGLRETQYF; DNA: TGCGCCAGCAGGGGGACAGGGCTGCGAGAGACCCAGTACTTC
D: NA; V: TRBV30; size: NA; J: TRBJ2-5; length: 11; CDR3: CAWSGRETQYF; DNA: TGTGCCTGGAGTGGCCGTGAGACCCAGTACTTC
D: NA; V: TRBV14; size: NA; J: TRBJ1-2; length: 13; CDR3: CASSREGYYGYTF; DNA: TGTGCCAGCAGTCGCGAAGGGTACTACGGCTACACCTTC
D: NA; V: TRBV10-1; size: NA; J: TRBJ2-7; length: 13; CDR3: CASSVSRAYEQYF; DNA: TGCGCCAGCAGTGTGAGCAGGGCCTACGAGCAGTACTTC
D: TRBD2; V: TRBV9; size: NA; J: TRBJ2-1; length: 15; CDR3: CASSRQGLAGGPQFF; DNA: TGTGCCAGCAGCCGACAGGGACTAGCGGGAGGGCCCCAGTTCTTC
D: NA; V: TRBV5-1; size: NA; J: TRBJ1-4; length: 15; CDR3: CASSSGSGPGEKLFF; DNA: TGCGCCAGCAGCTCAGGGTCCGGTCCGGGGGAAAAACTGTTTTTT
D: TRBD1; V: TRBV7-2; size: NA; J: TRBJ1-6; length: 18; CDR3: CASTAGTGGQVGNSPLHF; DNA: TGTGCCAGCACCGCCGGGACAGGGGGACAAGTCGGTAATTCACCCCTCCACTTT
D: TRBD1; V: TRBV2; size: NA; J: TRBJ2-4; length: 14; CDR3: CASKDRGSKNIQYF; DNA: TGTGCCAGCAAAGACAGGGGGTCCAAAAACATTCAGTACTTC
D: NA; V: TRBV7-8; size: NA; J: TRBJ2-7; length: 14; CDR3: CASSLVAGSYEQYF; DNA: TGTGCCAGCAGCTTAGTCGCCGGTTCCTACGAGCAGTACTTC
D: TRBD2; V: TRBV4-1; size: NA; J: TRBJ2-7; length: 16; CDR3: CASSQEASGISYEQYF; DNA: TGCGCCAGCAGCCAAGAAGCTAGCGGGATCTCCTACGAGCAGTACTTC